Following are 5 T cell receptor beta chains from one sample sequenced in a study of blood T cell repertoires in COVID-19 (dated by TCRdb to about 2020). Library generation was performed with the immunoSEQ multiplex PCR assay. TCRdb re-hosts the immuneACCESS table, in-frame sequences only. Its copies lack some clones; in the studies checked, an unresolved V gene accounts for under half of them, and the cause for the rest is not known. In this sample the table shows around 210,000 clones, almost 85% of which occur a single time. Clones ranked in the top ten supply 5.1% of the sample. Material for sequencing was peripheral blood. The receptor source for this set is a man in his fifties with COVID-19, enrolled during active disease.

This chain uses TRBV3-1 (or the pseudogene TRBV3-2) with TRBJ2-2, with TRBD2 identical over 14 bases. The germline gives CDR1 LGHDT, CDR2 YNNKEL (reference sequence). The CDR3 totals 17 residues. Unmatched junction bases numbered 5, after V lost 6 bases and J lost 2 bases. CDR3: CASRHGLAGGNTGELFF. For the CDR3, the DNA is TGTGCCAGCAGGCACGGACTAGCGGGGGGAAACACCGGGGAGCTGTTTTTT.

The gene calls are TRBV3-1 (or the pseudogene TRBV3-2) and TRBJ1-2; D is possibly TRBD1 (6 bases). V lost 2 bases and J 5 bases, leaving 12 bases between the germline ends. The CDR3 is 14 amino acids. The V gene's germline CDR1 is LGHDT and CDR2 YNNKEL (reference sequence). CDR3 protein: CASSQPTGNYGYTF. The CDR3 region has the DNA TGTGCCAGCAGCCAACCGACAGGAAATTATGGCTACACCTTC.

This clone was observed a few times. This sequence joins TRBV14 and TRBJ2-7; D gene unclear. V shed 1 base and J shed 1 base, with 8 bases lying between them. The germline V gene has CDR1 SGHDN and CDR2 FVKESK. The CDR3 covers 14 residues. Here the CDR3 DNA reads TGTGCCAGCAGCCAAGGTCCAGTATCCTACGAGCAGTACTTC. Protein sequence: CASSQGPVSYEQYF.

DNA of the CDR3: TGTGCCAGCAGTACCGGACAGAGGTTGCAGTTCTTC. Amino acid sequence: CASSTGQRLQFF. J is TRBJ2-1 and V is TRBV12-3 or TRBV12-4; TRBD1 is a possible D gene (6 bases). The CDR3 extends over 12 amino acids. V was cut by 5 bases and J by 12 bases, with 14 bases left in between.

The V gene is TRBV7-2, the J gene TRBJ2-5; D might be TRBD2 (6 bases). V gave up 5 bases and J gave up 2 bases, with 15 bases separating them. The CDR3 consists of 15 residues. Germline loops: CDR1 SGHTA, CDR2 FQGNSA. The CDR3 loop is CASSPGLGRQETQYF. In DNA form, the CDR3 reads TGTGCCAGCAGCCCGGGACTTGGGAGGCAAGAGACCCAGTACTTC.